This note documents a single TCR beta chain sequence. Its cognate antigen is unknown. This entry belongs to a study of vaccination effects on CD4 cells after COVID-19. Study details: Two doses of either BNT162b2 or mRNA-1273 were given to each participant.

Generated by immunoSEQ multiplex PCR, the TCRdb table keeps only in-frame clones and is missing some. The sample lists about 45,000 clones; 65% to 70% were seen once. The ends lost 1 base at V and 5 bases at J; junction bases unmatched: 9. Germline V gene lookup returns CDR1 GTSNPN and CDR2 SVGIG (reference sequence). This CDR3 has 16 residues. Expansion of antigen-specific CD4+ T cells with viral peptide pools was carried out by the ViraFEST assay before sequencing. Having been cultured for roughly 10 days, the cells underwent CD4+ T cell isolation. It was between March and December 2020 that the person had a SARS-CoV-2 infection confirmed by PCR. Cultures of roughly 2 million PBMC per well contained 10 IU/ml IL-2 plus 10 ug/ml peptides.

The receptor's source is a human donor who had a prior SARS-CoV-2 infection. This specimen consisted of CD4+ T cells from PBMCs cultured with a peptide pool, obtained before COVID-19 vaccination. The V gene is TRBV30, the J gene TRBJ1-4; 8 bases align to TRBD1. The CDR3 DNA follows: TGTGCCTGGAGTGACTACCAGGGGGCGAGGAATGAAAAACTGTTTTTT. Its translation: CAWSDYQGARNEKLFF.